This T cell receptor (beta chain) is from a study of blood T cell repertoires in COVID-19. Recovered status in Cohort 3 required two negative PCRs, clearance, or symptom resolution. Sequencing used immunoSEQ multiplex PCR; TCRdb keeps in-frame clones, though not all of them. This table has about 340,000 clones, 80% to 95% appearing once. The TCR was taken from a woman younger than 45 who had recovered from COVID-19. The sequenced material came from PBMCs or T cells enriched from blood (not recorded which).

CDR3: CASSVLGTGTFGNTIYF. The CDR3, as DNA: TGTGCCAGCAGCGTATTGGGGACAGGGACATTCGGAAACACCATATATTTT. The V gene is TRBV9, the J gene TRBJ1-3; the match to TRBD1 covers 9 bases. The junction had 9 bases not matched to a gene; V was cut back by 1 base and J by 4 bases. Germline V gene data show CDR1 as SGDLS and CDR2 as YYNGEE. CDR3 length: 17 amino acids.